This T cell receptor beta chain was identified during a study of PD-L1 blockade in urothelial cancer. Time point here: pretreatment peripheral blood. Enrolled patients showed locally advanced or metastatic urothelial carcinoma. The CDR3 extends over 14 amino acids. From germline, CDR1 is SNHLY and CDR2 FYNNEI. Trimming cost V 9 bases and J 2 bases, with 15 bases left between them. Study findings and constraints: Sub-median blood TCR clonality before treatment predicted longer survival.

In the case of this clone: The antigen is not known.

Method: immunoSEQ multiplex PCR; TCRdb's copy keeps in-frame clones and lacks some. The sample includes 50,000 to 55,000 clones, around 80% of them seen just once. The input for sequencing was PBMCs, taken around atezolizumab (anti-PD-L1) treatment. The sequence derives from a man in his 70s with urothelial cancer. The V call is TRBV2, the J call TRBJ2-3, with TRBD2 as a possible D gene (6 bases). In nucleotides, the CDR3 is TGTGCCAGTGAGAATCGGGGGTCCACAGATACGCAGTATTTT. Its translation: CASENRGSTDTQYF.